This passage covers 15 T cell receptor beta chains from one sample sequenced in a study of shared clonotypes between healthy human individuals. The data were produced by immunoSEQ multiplex PCR, yet TCRdb's version contains in-frame clones alone and is incomplete. The sample has 2,500,000 or so clones; 90% to 95% are singletons. Material: naive CD4+ T cells sorted from blood. The subset: CD45RA+ positively selected. These receptors were collected from a man aged 18 to 30 in good health.

The chain recombines TRBV18 with TRBJ2-3, with D possibly matching TRBD1 (6 bases). The length of the CDR3 is 17 residues. Trimming removed 3 bases at V and 0 bases at J, with 16 bases between. Germline-derived CDR1 and CDR2 are KGHSH and LQKENI. The DNA of the CDR3 is TGTGCCAGCTCACCTCTTCGACAGGCCTCTAGCACAGATACGCAGTATTTT. Translating gives CASSPLRQASSTDTQYF.

This sequence joins TRBV9 and TRBJ2-1, with D tentatively TRBD2 (6 bases). Deletions cut 4 bases from V and 7 bases from J, with 12 bases between. The germline V gene has CDR1 SGDLS and CDR2 YYNGEE. This CDR3 is built from 13 residues. The CDR3 loop reads CASSRTGRNEQFF. The CDR3 DNA sequence: TGTGCCAGCAGCCGGACGGGGAGGAATGAGCAGTTCTTC.

J is TRBJ2-7 and V is TRBV7-8; the D is unclear. V shed 3 bases and J shed 0 bases, with 21 bases lying between them. Germline V CDR1 and CDR2: SGHVS, FQNEAQ. This CDR3 region has 18 residues. CDR3 nucleotides: TGTGCCAGCAGCTTTGGTTCCGTGACCGGTCAGAGCTCCTACGAGCAGTACTTC. Protein product: CASSFGSVTGQSSYEQYF.

The chain joins TRBV5-4 to TRBJ2-1; no reliable D call. This CDR3 has 16 residues. CDR1 and CDR2 (germline): SGHNT, YYREEE (reference sequence). V lost 1 base and J lost 0, with 11 bases in between. CDR3 sequence reads: CASSLNLPGSYNEQFF. DNA for the CDR3: TGTGCCAGCAGCTTGAATCTGCCCGGCTCCTACAATGAGCAGTTCTTC.

V and J are TRBV2 and TRBJ2-3; D might be TRBD1 (7 bases). This CDR3 spans 17 amino acids. Germline CDR1 is SNHLY and CDR2 is FYNNEI. V lost 1 base, J lost 7 bases, and 21 bases lay in between. The CDR3 coding sequence is TGTGCCAGCAGTGAAGAGGAGGGACAGTTAATTTGGTATACGCAGTATTTT. Translated, it gives CASSEEEGQLIWYTQYF.

This chain joins TRBV28 and TRBJ1-1; 7 bases are a match to TRBD1. This CDR3 is built from 15 residues. J lost 1 base, V lost 5 bases, and 7 bases had no gene match. CDR1 and CDR2 (germline): MDHEN, SYDVKM. Here the CDR3 reads CASSRADRANTEAFF. DNA for the CDR3: TGTGCCAGCAGTCGTGCTGACAGGGCGAACACTGAAGCTTTCTTT. Full variable domain (remainder filled in from reference TRBV28 and TRBJ1-1): DVKVTQSSRYLVKRTGEKVFLECVQDMDHENMFWYRQDPGLGLRLIYFSYDVKMKEKGDIPEGYSVSREKKERFSLILESASTNQTSMYLCASSRADRANTEAFFGQGTRLTVV.

The V and J genes are TRBV28 and TRBJ2-1, with D perhaps TRBD2 (5 bases). In germline, CDR1 is MDHEN, CDR2 SYDVKM. This CDR3 has 14 residues. The ends were cut back, 5 bases at V and 8 bases at J, with 16 bases in the middle. The chain's CDR3 is CASSPSGLVDEQFF. As DNA, the CDR3 is TGTGCCAGCAGTCCCTCCGGACTGGTCGATGAGCAGTTCTTC. The full variable domain, with the rest looked up from reference TRBV28 and TRBJ2-1, is DVKVTQSSRYLVKRTGEKVFLECVQDMDHENMFWYRQDPGLGLRLIYFSYDVKMKEKGDIPEGYSVSREKKERFSLILESASTNQTSMYLCASSPSGLVDEQFFGPGTRLTVL.

The chain links TRBV11-2 to TRBJ1-6; D possibly corresponds to TRBD1 (5 bases). The CDR3 consists of 18 residues. Germline V lookup: CDR1 SGHAT, CDR2 FQNNGV. V dropped 8 bases and J dropped 5 bases, with 25 bases sitting between them. The CDR3 here is CASSTPRSGGSNNSPLHF. The CDR3, as DNA: TGTGCCAGCTCCACCCCACGGAGTGGGGGGTCGAATAATTCACCCCTCCACTTT.

The chain couples TRBV6-5 to TRBJ1-2; 9 positions agree with TRBD1. V lost 6 bases and J lost 7; bases outside the gene matches: 9. CDR1 is MNHEY, CDR2 SVGAGI, per germline. The CDR3 is made up of 14 amino acids. CDR3 protein: CASRSTGGAGGYTF. DNA of the CDR3: TGTGCCAGCAGGTCCACAGGGGGCGCAGGTGGCTACACCTTC.

The count of this clone is one. The rearrangement links TRBV10-2 to TRBJ1-3, with 8 bases aligning to TRBD1. Germline-derived CDR1 and CDR2 are WSHSY and SAAADI. The ends lost 3 bases at V and 2 bases at J; junction bases unmatched: 0. CDR3 length: 14 residues. CDR3 DNA: TGCGCCAGCAGTGAACAGGGGGCTGGAAACACCATATATTTT. Amino acids: CASSEQGAGNTIYF.

The rearrangement joins TRBV11-3 to TRBJ1-5; 10 bases line up with TRBD1. V shed 5 bases, J shed 5 bases, and the junction held 12 bases outside the gene matches. From germline, CDR1 is SGHNT and CDR2 YENEEA. This CDR3 has 17 amino acids. The CDR3 is CASSPETGGSRDQPQHF. CDR3 in DNA: TGTGCCAGCAGCCCCGAGACAGGGGGCAGCCGGGATCAGCCCCAGCATTTT.

The chain has TRBV2 and TRBJ1-1, with D perhaps TRBD1 (5 bases). This CDR3 has 18 amino acids. V was shortened by 5 bases and J by 2 bases, with 24 bases between the two germline ends. In germline, CDR1 is SNHLY, CDR2 FYNNEI. The chain's CDR3 is CASSPSGATALLNTEAFF. The CDR3 DNA reads TGTGCCAGCAGTCCCTCCGGGGCGACTGCCCTTCTTAACACTGAAGCTTTCTTT.

The chain recombines TRBV19 with TRBJ1-5; tentative D call: TRBD1 (5 bases). Germline loops: CDR1 LNHDA, CDR2 SQIVND (reference sequence). This CDR3 comprises 15 residues. The V gene lost 10 bases and the J gene lost 2 bases, with 18 bases spanning the gap. CDR3 nucleotides: TGTGCCACCAGGGACCCCGGCAGAGGCAATCAGCCCCAGCATTTT. Protein sequence: CATRDPGRGNQPQHF.

In this sample, this clone turned up a few times. The CDR3 spells CASSPYTGTIEAFF. DNA for the CDR3: TGTGCCAGCTCACCTTACACAGGGACCATTGAAGCTTTCTTT. This chain connects TRBV18 to TRBJ1-1; D may be TRBD1 (6 bases). This CDR3 comprises 14 residues. Trimming left V 3 bases short and J 7 bases short, with 15 bases between. Per the germline V gene, CDR1 is KGHSH and CDR2 is LQKENI.

V is TRBV7-8 and J is TRBJ2-5, with unresolved D. Germline V gene data show CDR1 as SGHVS and CDR2 as FQNEAQ. The CDR3 covers 16 residues. With 7 bases removed from V and 4 bases from J, the gap between germline ends came to 22 bases. CDR3 loop: CASNPQAAPWGETQYF. CDR3 nucleotides: TGTGCCAGCAACCCCCAGGCAGCCCCATGGGGAGAGACCCAGTACTTC.